This T cell receptor (beta chain) was recovered during a study of T cells in Graves' hyperthyroidism and ophthalmopathy (dated by TCRdb to between 2018 and 2020). Some background on the complete study: Peripheral blood samples were taken at the time of initial diagnosis, prior to any treatment. For training and testing, the roughly 93 patients in the discovery cohort were randomly divided in a 7:3 ratio. Prospective prediction of ophthalmopathy was tested in an independent validation cohort of under 20 hyperthyroidism patients and 15 to 17 patients who later progressed to ophthalmopathy. The study also compared thyroid tissue and blood T-cell repertoires from several Graves' hyperthyroidism patients. After blood sampling, hyperthyroidism patients were treated with methimazole at a starting dose of 30 mg daily, and ophthalmopathy patients were treated with high-dose intravenous methylprednisolone. To identify distinguishing TCR V-J signatures, a discovery cohort of around 100 patients was used, comprising some 43 with Graves' ophthalmopathy and under 60 with stable Graves' hyperthyroidism. TCR Vbeta CDR3 sequencing of approximately 140 peripheral blood samples (roughly 43 ophthalmopathy, roughly 74 hyperthyroidism and roughly 17 progressor patients) is reported in the paper. What the study reported, not specific to this receptor: In validation, the model predicted progression to ophthalmopathy a median of about 6 months before onset, with around 70% sensitivity and almost 75% specificity. A model built on a 13 V-J signature distinguished ophthalmopathy from stable hyperthyroidism, reaching roughly 88% sensitivity and approximately 81% specificity in cross-validation and 80%/75% in testing. Sample size was not statistically predetermined, and blinding of investigators to group allocation was not performed. Most expanded thyroid clonotypes (frequency above 0.001) were also detected in blood, a finding suggesting that blood repertoires may reflect thyroid immune responses.

TCR beta CDR3 regions were amplified from RNA transcripts. A first-round RT-PCR of the TCR CDR3 used the HTBI primer set with the Qiagen OneStep RT-PCR kit. A second multiplex PCR round built the libraries, followed by size selection and purification. The libraries were sequenced on an Illumina HiSeq2000 using paired-end 100 bp reads. Concerning the study's data processing: SOAPnuke was used to process the raw data, with reads discarded if the reads contained adapters or uncalled bases, had a mean Phred below 15, or lacked an exact constant-primer or identifier match. High-quality paired reads were merged with COPE v1.2.5, and unique nucleotide sequences were defined as clonotypes. Clonotypes were aligned to IMGT TRBV, TRBD and TRBJ reference segments using MiTCR v1.1. Only V-J combinations with frequency above 0.0001, covering approximately 99% of repertoires, were analysed. The TCS score was defined as F50 (clonal expansion) divided by E x V (chaos), with BLOSUM62-based TCRdist calculated between CDR3 peptides within each V-J. Welch's t-statistics and random forest reduced roughly 500 V-J features to about 13, which were used in a naive Bayes classifier (R e1071). TCRdb reprocessed the public reads (quality trimming at Q25 with fastp, clone calling with MiXCR) and kept in-frame beta chains. Every distinct CDR3 protein forms one entry, paired with its most common genes and DNA. The V and J calls, along with clone size, are taken from TCRdb and not from the paper's own processing. The table for this sample lists 250,000 to 350,000 distinct CDR3 sequences; about 20% of them were counted only once. The ten largest account for around two thirds of the sample.

A word on this clonotype: No cognate antigen has been identified for it. It has no much larger one-base neighbor in the sample; base qualities were not kept.

V loses 4 bases, J loses 5 bases, and the germline ends lie 17 bases apart. CDR1 MDHEN and CDR2 SYDVKM were looked up in the germline V gene. From its cysteine to its phenylalanine, the CDR3 spans 15 amino acids. Only the CDR3 region is kept as DNA, spanning 45 bases read in frame from base 1. Ophthalmopathy patients had moderately to severely active disease, with a Clinical Activity Score of 3 or more, a NOSPECS grade of 4 or more, and a disease duration of less than 3 months. Any patient with an uncontrolled infection, another autoimmune disease, pregnancy or lactation was excluded. Diagnoses were based on clinical symptoms, serum thyroxine and TRAb, thyroid ultrasound and orbital computed tomography. PBMCs were separated from around 9.1 ml of fresh peripheral blood using Ficoll-Paque density gradient centrifugation. Trizol reagent was used to extract total RNA, and RNA quality was then checked on an Agilent 2100 Bioanalyzer.

Input material: blood. The chain is made from TRBV28 and TRBJ1-2; TRBD1 is a possible D gene, resting on 5 matching bases. The sequence was obtained from a man under 40 with Graves' ophthalmopathy. The bases read TGTGCCAGCAGTTCTCGGGACCTTAGTCGATATGGCTACACCTTC. It codes for CASSSRDLSRYGYTF.